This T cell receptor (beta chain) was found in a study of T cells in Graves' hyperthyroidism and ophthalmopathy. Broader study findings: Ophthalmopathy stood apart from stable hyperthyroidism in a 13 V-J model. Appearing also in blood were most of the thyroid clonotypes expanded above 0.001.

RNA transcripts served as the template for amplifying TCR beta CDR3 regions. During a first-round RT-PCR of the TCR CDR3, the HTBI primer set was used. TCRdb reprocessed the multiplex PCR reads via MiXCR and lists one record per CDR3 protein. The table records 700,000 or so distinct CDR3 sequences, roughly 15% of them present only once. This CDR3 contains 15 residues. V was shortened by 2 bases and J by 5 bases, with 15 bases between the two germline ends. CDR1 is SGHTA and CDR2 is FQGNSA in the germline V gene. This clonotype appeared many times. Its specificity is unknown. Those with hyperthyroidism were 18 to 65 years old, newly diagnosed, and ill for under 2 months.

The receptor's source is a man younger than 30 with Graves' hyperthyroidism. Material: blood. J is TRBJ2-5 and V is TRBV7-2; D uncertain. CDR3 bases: TGTGCCAGCAGCTTAAAGTTGTCTTGGCGGGAGACCCAGTACTTC. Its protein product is CASSLKLSWRETQYF.